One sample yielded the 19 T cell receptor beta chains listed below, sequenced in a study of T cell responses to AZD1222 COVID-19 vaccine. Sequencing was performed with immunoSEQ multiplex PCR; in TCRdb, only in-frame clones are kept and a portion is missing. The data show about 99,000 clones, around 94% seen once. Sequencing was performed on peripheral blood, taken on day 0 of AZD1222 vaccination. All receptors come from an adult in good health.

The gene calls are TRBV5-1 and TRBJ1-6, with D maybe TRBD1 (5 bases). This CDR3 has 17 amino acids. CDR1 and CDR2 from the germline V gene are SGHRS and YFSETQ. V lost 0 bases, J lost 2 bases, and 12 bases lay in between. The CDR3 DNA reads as TGCGCCAGCAGCTTGGAGTCCCGGGACGCCTATAATTCACCCCTCCACTTT. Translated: CASSLESRDAYNSPLHF. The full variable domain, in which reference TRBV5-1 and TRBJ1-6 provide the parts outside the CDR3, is KAGVTQTPRYLIKTRGQQVTLSCSPISGHRSVSWYQQTPGQGLQFLFEYFSETQRNKGNFPGRFSGRQFSNSRSEMNVSTLELGDSALYLCASSLESRDAYNSPLHFGNGTRLTVT.

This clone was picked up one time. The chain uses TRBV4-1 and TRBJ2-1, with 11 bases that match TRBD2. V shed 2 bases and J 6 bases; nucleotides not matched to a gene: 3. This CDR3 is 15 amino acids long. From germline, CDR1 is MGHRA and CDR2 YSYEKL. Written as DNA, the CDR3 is TGCGCCAGCAGCCAACTGGGACTAGCGGTCAATGAGCAGTTCTTC. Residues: CASSQLGLAVNEQFF.

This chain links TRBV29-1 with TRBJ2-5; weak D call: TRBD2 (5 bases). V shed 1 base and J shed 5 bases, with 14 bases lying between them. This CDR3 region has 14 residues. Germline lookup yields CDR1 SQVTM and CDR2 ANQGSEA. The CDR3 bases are TGCAGCGTTGAAGGTTGGGGAGAAAGGGAGACCCAGTACTTC. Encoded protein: CSVEGWGERETQYF.

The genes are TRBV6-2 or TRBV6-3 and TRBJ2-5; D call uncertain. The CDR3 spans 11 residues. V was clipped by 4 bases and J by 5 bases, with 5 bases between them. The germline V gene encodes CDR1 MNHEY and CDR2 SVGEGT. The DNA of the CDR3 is TGTGCCAGCAGTTTCCGGGAGACCCAGTACTTC. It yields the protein CASSFRETQYF.

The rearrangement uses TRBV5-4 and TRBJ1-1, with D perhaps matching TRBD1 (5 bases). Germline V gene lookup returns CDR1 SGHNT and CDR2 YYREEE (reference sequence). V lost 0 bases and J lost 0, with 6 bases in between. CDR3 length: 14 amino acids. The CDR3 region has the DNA TGTGCCAGCAGCTTGGGGGGGATGAACACTGAAGCTTTCTTT. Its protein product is CASSLGGMNTEAFF. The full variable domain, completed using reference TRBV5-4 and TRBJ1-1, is ETGVTQSPTHLIKTRGQQVTLRCSSQSGHNTVSWYQQALGQGPQFIFQYYREEENGRGNFPPRFSGLQFPNYSSELNVNALELDDSALYLCASSLGGMNTEAFFGQGTRLTVV.

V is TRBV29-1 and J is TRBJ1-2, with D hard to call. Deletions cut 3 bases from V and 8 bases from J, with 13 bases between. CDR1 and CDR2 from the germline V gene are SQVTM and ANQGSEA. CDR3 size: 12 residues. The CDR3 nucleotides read TGCAGCGTTGATGTGGGTATTGGAGGCTACACCTTC. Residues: CSVDVGIGGYTF.

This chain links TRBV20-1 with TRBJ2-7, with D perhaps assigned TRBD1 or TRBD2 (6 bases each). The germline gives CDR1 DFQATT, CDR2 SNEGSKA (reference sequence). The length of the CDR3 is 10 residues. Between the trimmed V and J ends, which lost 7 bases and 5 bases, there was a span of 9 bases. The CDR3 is CSVRGDEQYF. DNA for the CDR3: TGCAGTGTGAGGGGGGACGAGCAGTACTTC.

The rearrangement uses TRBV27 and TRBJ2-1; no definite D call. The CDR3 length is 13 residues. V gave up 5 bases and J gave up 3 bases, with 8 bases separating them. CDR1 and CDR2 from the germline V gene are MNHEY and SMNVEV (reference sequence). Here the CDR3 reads CASSLRRYNEQFF. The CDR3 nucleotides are TGTGCCAGCAGTCTGAGACGCTACAATGAGCAGTTCTTC.

The CDR3 sequence: CASRGRGNNEQFF. The CDR3 DNA reads as TGTGCCAGCAGGGGCCGGGGCAACAATGAGCAGTTCTTC. This chain uses TRBV6-5 with TRBJ2-1; D possibly uses TRBD1 or TRBD2 (5 bases each). Germline lookup yields CDR1 MNHEY and CDR2 SVGAGI. CDR3 length equals 13 residues. The V end lost 6 bases, the J end lost 5 bases, and 11 bases lay between the germline ends.

DNA for the CDR3: TGTGCCAGCAGGGGGTACGGCTACACCTTC. This translates into CASRGYGYTF. This chain links TRBV6-5 with TRBJ1-2, with D unclear. V shed 6 bases and J shed 8 bases, with 7 bases lying between them. The CDR3 has 10 amino acids. Germline CDR1 reads MNHEY; CDR2 reads SVGAGI.

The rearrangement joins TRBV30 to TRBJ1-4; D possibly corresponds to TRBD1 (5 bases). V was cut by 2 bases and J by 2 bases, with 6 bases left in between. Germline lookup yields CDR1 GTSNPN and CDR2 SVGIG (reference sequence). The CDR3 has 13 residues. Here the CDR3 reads CAWSWGTNEKLFF. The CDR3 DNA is TGTGCCTGGAGTTGGGGGACTAATGAAAAACTGTTTTTT.

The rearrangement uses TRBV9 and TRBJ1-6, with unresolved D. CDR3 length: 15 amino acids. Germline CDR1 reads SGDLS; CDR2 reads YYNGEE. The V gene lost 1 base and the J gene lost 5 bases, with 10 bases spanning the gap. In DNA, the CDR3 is TGTGCCAGCAGCGTATACGACGGGAATAATTCACCCCTCCACTTT. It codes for CASSVYDGNNSPLHF.

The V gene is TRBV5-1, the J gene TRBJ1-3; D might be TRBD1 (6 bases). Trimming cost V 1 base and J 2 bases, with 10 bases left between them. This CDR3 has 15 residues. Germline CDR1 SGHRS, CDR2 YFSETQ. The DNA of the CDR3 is TGCGCCAGCAGCTTGCCGGGGGGCCCTGGAAACACCATATATTTT. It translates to CASSLPGGPGNTIYF.

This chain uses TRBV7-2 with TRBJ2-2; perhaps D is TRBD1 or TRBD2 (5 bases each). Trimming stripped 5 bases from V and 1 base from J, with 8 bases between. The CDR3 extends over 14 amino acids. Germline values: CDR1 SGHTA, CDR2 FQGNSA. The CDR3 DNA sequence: TGTGCCAGCAGCCGGGACCAGAACACCGGGGAGCTGTTTTTT. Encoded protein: CASSRDQNTGELFF.

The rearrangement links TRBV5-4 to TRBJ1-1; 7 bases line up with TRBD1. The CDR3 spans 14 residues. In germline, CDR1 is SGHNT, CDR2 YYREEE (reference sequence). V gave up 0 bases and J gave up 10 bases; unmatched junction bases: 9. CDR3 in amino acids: CASSLAPGGGGAFF. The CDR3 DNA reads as TGTGCCAGCAGCTTGGCTCCAGGGGGGGGTGGAGCTTTCTTT.

The CDR3 nucleotides are TGTGCCAGCAGCTTAGAGGGCAGAAGGAATGAGCAGTTCTTC. The encoded protein is CASSLEGRRNEQFF. This chain uses TRBV11-3 with TRBJ2-1; no clear D gene. V dropped 0 bases and J dropped 7 bases, with 10 bases sitting between them. Germline V gives CDR1 SGHNT, CDR2 YENEEA. The CDR3 contains 14 residues.

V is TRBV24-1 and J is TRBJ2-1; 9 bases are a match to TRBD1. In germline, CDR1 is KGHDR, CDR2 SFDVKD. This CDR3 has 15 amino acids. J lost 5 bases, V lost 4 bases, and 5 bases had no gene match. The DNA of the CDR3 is TGTGCCACCAGTGAGGGACAGGGCATTAACAATGAGCAGTTCTTC. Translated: CATSEGQGINNEQFF.

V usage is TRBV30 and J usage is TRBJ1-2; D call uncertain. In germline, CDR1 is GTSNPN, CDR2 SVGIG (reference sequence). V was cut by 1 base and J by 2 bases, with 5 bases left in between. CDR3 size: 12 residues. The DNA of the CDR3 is TGTGCCTGGAGTGCAGTGAACTATGGCTACACCTTC. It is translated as CAWSAVNYGYTF.

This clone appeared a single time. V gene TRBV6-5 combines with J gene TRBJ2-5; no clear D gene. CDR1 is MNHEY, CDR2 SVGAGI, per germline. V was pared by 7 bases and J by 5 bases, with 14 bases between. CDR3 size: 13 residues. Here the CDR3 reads CASTPGLAETQYF. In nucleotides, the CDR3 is TGTGCCAGCACACCGGGCCTGGCGGAGACCCAGTACTTC.